Only a few counts were recorded for the clone carrying this T cell receptor beta chain. The antigen is unknown. TCRdb reprocessed the 5' RACE reads with MiXCR, giving one entry per CDR3 protein. The sample lists about 40,000 distinct CDR3 sequences; approximately 17% were seen once. V was trimmed by 2 bases and J by 7 bases, leaving 13 bases between them. The CDR3 spans 14 residues. Germline V gene lookup returns CDR1 SGHTA and CDR2 FQGNSA. Study-level results: The TCR gene usage of tumor memory CD4+ T cells clustered together with blood and lymph node memory CD4+ cells and with lymph node naive CD4+ cells.

The sequencing sample was made of naive CD4+ T cells sorted from a lymph node. As for subset: naive CD4+ T cells, CD4+CD45RA+CD25-. This sequence originates from a female donor with breast cancer. The chain carries TRBV7-2 and TRBJ2-3; no reliable D call. The CDR3 spells CASSLSRTGNTQYF. In nucleotides, the CDR3 is TGTGCCAGCAGCTTAAGTCGTACTGGGAATACGCAGTATTTT.